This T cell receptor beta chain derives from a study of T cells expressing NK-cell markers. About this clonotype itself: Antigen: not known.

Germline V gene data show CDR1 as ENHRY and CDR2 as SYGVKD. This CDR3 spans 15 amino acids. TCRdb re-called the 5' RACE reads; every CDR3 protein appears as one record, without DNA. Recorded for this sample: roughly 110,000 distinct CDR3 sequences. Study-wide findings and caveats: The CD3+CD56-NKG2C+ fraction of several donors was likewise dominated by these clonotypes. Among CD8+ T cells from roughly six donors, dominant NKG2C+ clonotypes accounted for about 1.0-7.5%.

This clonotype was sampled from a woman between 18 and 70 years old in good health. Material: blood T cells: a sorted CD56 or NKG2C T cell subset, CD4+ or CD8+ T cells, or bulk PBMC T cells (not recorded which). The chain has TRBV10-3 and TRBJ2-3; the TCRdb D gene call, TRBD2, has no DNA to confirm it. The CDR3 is CAISVGSSGGNTQYF.